These 26 T cell receptor beta chains were all obtained from the same sample, sequenced in a study of T cell responses to AZD1222 COVID-19 vaccine listed by TCRdb under 2021. The sample's time point, from its label and the paper: about 28 days (+/-7) after the second vaccine dose. Libraries came from the immunoSEQ multiplex PCR assay. TCRdb mirrors the immuneACCESS table, restricted to in-frame sequences. Some clones are absent from its copies; in checked studies, under half trace to an unresolved V gene, and the reason for the others is unknown. This sample holds some 130,000 clones; 88% were observed only once. The top ten constitute 5% to 6% of the sample. Sequenced material: peripheral blood, taken 28 days after the second AZD1222 dose. All receptors derive from an adult who received the AZD1222 COVID-19 vaccine.

J is TRBJ1-6 and V is TRBV27; unclear D gene. The CDR3 runs 14 residues. Trimming cost V 3 bases and J 1 base, with 4 bases left between them. The germline V gene has CDR1 MNHEY and CDR2 SMNVEV (reference sequence). CDR3 sequence reads: CASSFRSYNSPLHF. CDR3 bases: TGTGCCAGCAGTTTTAGGTCCTATAATTCACCCCTCCACTTT.

This sequence joins TRBV5-1 and TRBJ1-1; D remains unclear. This CDR3 spans 15 amino acids. V dropped 0 bases and J dropped 4 bases, with 13 bases sitting between them. CDR1 and CDR2 from the germline V gene are SGHRS and YFSETQ. The CDR3 loop is CASSLGYSTATEAFF. CDR3 bases: TGCGCCAGCAGCTTGGGATACAGCACAGCCACTGAAGCTTTCTTT. The variable domain in full, completed from reference TRBV5-1 and TRBJ1-1, reads KAGVTQTPRYLIKTRGQQVTLSCSPISGHRSVSWYQQTPGQGLQFLFEYFSETQRNKGNFPGRFSGRQFSNSRSEMNVSTLELGDSALYLCASSLGYSTATEAFFGQGTRLTVV.

V and J are TRBV28 and TRBJ2-1; 10 bases line up with TRBD1. V lost 7 bases to trimming and J lost 5 bases; unmatched junction nucleotides: 5. From germline, CDR1 is MDHEN and CDR2 SYDVKM. The length of the CDR3 is 14 residues. CDR3 coding DNA: TGTGCCAGCATCGGGACAGGGGCGCACAATGAGCAGTTCTTC. Translation: CASIGTGAHNEQFF.

The rearrangement uses TRBV7-3 and TRBJ1-3; D might be TRBD1 (5 bases). With 2 bases removed from V and 4 bases from J, the gap between germline ends came to 12 bases. Germline CDR1 reads SGHTA; CDR2 reads FQGTGA. The CDR3 runs 15 residues. The CDR3 sequence: CASSLSGLEGNTIYF. DNA for the CDR3: TGTGCCAGCAGCTTATCAGGGTTAGAAGGAAACACCATATATTTT.

The chain couples TRBV7-2 to TRBJ2-1; TRBD2 matches at 10 bases. Looked up from germline, CDR1 is SGHTA and CDR2 is FQGNSA. The CDR3 is 17 amino acids. Germline trimming cut 5 bases from V and 9 bases from J; bases unmatched to any gene: 16. The CDR3 protein is CASSPPRGSGGAGEQFF. For the CDR3, the DNA is TGTGCCAGCAGCCCCCCGAGGGGCAGCGGGGGGGCTGGTGAGCAGTTCTTC.

The chain couples TRBV5-4 to TRBJ2-2; D is perhaps TRBD2 (5 bases). Germline CDR1 and CDR2: SGHNT and YYREEE (reference sequence). CDR3 length: 13 amino acids. Trimming shortened V by 4 bases and J by 7 bases, and 11 bases separated the two germline ends. The CDR3 here is CASSAHGVGELFF. The CDR3 DNA follows: TGTGCCAGCAGCGCCCACGGGGTCGGGGAGCTGTTTTTT.

V gene TRBV28 combines with J gene TRBJ2-1; D might be TRBD2 (6 bases). CDR1 MDHEN and CDR2 SYDVKM come from the germline V gene. Between the trimmed V and J ends, which lost 6 bases and 5 bases, there was a span of 17 bases. The CDR3 length is 15 residues. Here the CDR3 DNA reads TGTGCCAGCAGAGGAGGTGGGGGGACCAACAATGAGCAGTTCTTC. It specifies CASRGGGGTNNEQFF. The whole variable domain, remainder taken from reference TRBV28 and TRBJ2-1, is DVKVTQSSRYLVKRTGEKVFLECVQDMDHENMFWYRQDPGLGLRLIYFSYDVKMKEKGDIPEGYSVSREKKERFSLILESASTNQTSMYLCASRGGGGTNNEQFFGPGTRLTVL.

In its sample, this clone was seen once. The V gene is TRBV30, the J gene TRBJ1-1; D uncertain. There are 13 residues in the CDR3. Trimming removed 4 bases from V and 3 bases from J, with 12 bases in between. Germline V lookup: CDR1 GTSNPN, CDR2 SVGIG (reference sequence). CDR3 residues: CAWKTRTYTEAFF. As DNA, the CDR3 is TGTGCCTGGAAGACAAGGACTTACACTGAAGCTTTCTTT.

This chain joins TRBV28 and TRBJ2-1; D possibly corresponds to TRBD2 (6 bases). CDR1 is MDHEN, CDR2 SYDVKM, per germline. This CDR3 is 17 amino acids long. V was trimmed by 5 bases and J by 3 bases, leaving 20 bases between them. The CDR3 coding sequence is TGTGCCAGCAGTCCACCGGGCGGGGCCCCAAACTACAATGAGCAGTTCTTC. It yields the protein CASSPPGGAPNYNEQFF.

To note about this clone: The same CDR3 also results from other DNA sequences found in this sample. The chain carries TRBV11-2 and TRBJ1-6; D remains ambiguous. V lost 0 bases and J 1 base, leaving 1 base between the germline ends. Germline V gene sequence: CDR1 SGHAT, CDR2 FQNNGV. The CDR3 contains 14 residues. Here the CDR3 DNA reads TGTGCCAGCAGCTTAGATTCCTATAATTCACCCCTCCACTTT. Translation gives CASSLDSYNSPLHF.

The table lists this clone with a few counts. The rearrangement links TRBV5-1 to TRBJ1-2; D not certain. CDR3 size: 14 residues. The V end lost 5 bases, the J end lost 4 bases, and 15 bases lay between the germline ends. The germline V gene has CDR1 SGHRS and CDR2 YFSETQ. CDR3 sequence: CASSMLDGSYGYTF. In DNA form, the CDR3 reads TGCGCCAGCAGTATGTTAGACGGATCCTATGGCTACACCTTC.

This clone was seen more than once but under ten times. The rearrangement links TRBV27 to TRBJ1-6; 7 nucleotides match TRBD1. CDR1 and CDR2 (germline): MNHEY, SMNVEV (reference sequence). The V and J ends lost 1 base and 6 bases, in that order; junction bases with no gene match: 12. The CDR3 runs to 18 residues. The CDR3 is CASSLFLITGEANSPLHF. In DNA, the CDR3 is TGTGCCAGCAGTTTATTCTTAATCACAGGGGAAGCTAATTCACCCCTCCACTTT.

V and J are TRBV19 and TRBJ1-5; 7 bases align to TRBD1. The CDR3 extends over 17 amino acids. Germline V gene lookup returns CDR1 LNHDA and CDR2 SQIVND (reference sequence). Germline trimming cut 1 base from V and 4 bases from J; bases unmatched to any gene: 10. CDR3 sequence reads: CASSIVISTGRNQPQHF. The CDR3 DNA sequence: TGTGCCAGTAGTATAGTAATTTCGACAGGGCGGAATCAGCCCCAGCATTTT.

The chain has TRBV5-1 and TRBJ1-6; D is unclear. CDR1 SGHRS and CDR2 YFSETQ come from the germline V gene. V shed 0 bases and J shed 7 bases, with 11 bases lying between them. The CDR3 length is 15 residues. The CDR3 loop is CASSLAGGPNSPLHF. CDR3 sequence (DNA): TGCGCCAGCAGCTTGGCAGGAGGCCCCAATTCACCCCTCCACTTT.

The rearrangement uses TRBV11-3 and TRBJ1-1; possibly TRBD1 for D (5 bases). The germline V gene encodes CDR1 SGHNT and CDR2 YENEEA. The CDR3 consists of 16 residues. V shed 1 base and J shed 0 bases, with 12 bases lying between them. CDR3 in DNA: TGTGCCAGCAGCTTAGGTTCGGCGGACATGAACACTGAAGCTTTCTTT. Translation: CASSLGSADMNTEAFF.

This clone was picked up a small number of times. The gene calls are TRBV3-1 (or the pseudogene TRBV3-2) and TRBJ1-3; no definite D call. CDR3 size: 15 residues. Trimming shortened V by 2 bases and J by 7 bases, and 15 bases separated the two germline ends. The germline V gene has CDR1 LGHDT and CDR2 YNNKEL (reference sequence). Here the CDR3 reads CASSQTVGFSNTIYF. The CDR3 nucleotides read TGTGCCAGCAGCCAAACGGTTGGGTTCTCTAACACCATATATTTT.

The chain couples TRBV7-9 to TRBJ2-3, with TRBD1 as a possible D gene (6 bases). CDR1 and CDR2 (germline): SEHNR, FQNEAQ (reference sequence). V lost 5 bases to trimming and J lost 1 base, with 10 bases between them. This CDR3 has 14 residues. The CDR3 sequence: CASSQRQGTDTQYF. DNA for the CDR3: TGTGCCAGCAGCCAAAGACAGGGCACAGATACGCAGTATTTT.

The chain has TRBV28 and TRBJ1-3; a weak D match, TRBD1 (5 bases). CDR1 and CDR2 (germline): MDHEN, SYDVKM. Trimming pared 1 base from V and 4 bases from J, leaving 8 bases between. The CDR3 sequence is 14 residues long. The CDR3 nucleotides are TGTGCCAGCAGTTTATCGGGGCGAGGAAACACCATATATTTT. It is translated as CASSLSGRGNTIYF.

The chain combines TRBV5-1 with TRBJ2-1; 7 bases are shared with TRBD2. Germline-derived CDR1 and CDR2 are SGHRS and YFSETQ. This CDR3 has 16 residues. J gave up 4 bases and V 2 bases, and 9 bases lay outside the gene matches. DNA of the CDR3: TGCGCCAGCAGCTTCGGGGGGTCCCTGGGGTACAATGAGCAGTTCTTC. It codes for CASSFGGSLGYNEQFF.

The chain links TRBV7-2 to TRBJ2-1, with 7 bases that match TRBD2. CDR3 size: 17 residues. J lost 0 bases, V lost 1 base, and 6 bases had no gene match. Germline V gene sequence: CDR1 SGHTA, CDR2 FQGNSA. The CDR3 DNA sequence: TGTGCCAGCAGCTTAGGGCTAGCGGCTAGCTCCTACAATGAGCAGTTCTTC. The encoded protein is CASSLGLAASSYNEQFF. Supplemented by reference TRBV7-2 and TRBJ2-1, the full variable domain reads GAGVSQSPSNKVTEKGKDVELRCDPISGHTALYWYRQSLGQGLEFLIYFQGNSAPDKSGLPSDRFSAERTGGSVSTLTIQRTQQEDSAVYLCASSLGLAASSYNEQFFGPGTRLTVL.

This clone turned up a few times. The V call is TRBV6-6, the J call TRBJ1-5, with D possibly being TRBD1 (6 bases). V shed 6 bases and J shed 6 bases, with 21 bases lying between them. The CDR3 spans 16 residues. CDR1 and CDR2 (germline): MNHNY, SVGAGI (reference sequence). CDR3 sequence reads: CASSLLGPGASQPQHF. CDR3 bases: TGTGCCAGCAGCCTCCTGGGGCCGGGGGCATCTCAGCCCCAGCATTTT.

This clone appeared a single time. The chain is built from TRBV20-1 and TRBJ1-1; D might be TRBD1 (6 bases). This CDR3 is built from 11 residues. V lost 4 bases to trimming and J lost 5 bases, with 8 bases between them. Germline V lookup: CDR1 DFQATT, CDR2 SNEGSKA (reference sequence). Here the CDR3 DNA reads TGCAGTGCTACAGGGGAAACTGAAGCTTTCTTT. Its translation is CSATGETEAFF.

CDR3 residues: CASSLGQGPGYEQFF. DNA of the CDR3: TGTGCCAGCAGTTTAGGGCAGGGACCTGGGTATGAGCAGTTCTTC. The chain recombines TRBV28 with TRBJ2-1; D assignment may be TRBD1 or TRBD2 (5 bases each). Trimming shortened V by 2 bases and J by 8 bases, and 16 bases separated the two germline ends. CDR1 is MDHEN, CDR2 SYDVKM, per germline. This CDR3 is 15 amino acids long.

The chain has TRBV18 and TRBJ2-1, with D possibly matching TRBD1 (6 bases). V was pared by 5 bases and J by 10 bases, with 15 bases between. Germline CDR1 reads KGHSH; CDR2 reads LQKENI. The CDR3 consists of 13 residues. Here the CDR3 DNA reads TGTGCCAGCTCAAGCCGGGACACGGGAGAGCAGTTCTTC. This translates into CASSSRDTGEQFF.

This chain connects TRBV2 to TRBJ1-5, with 9 bases fitting TRBD1. The CDR3 spans 14 residues. CDR1 and CDR2 from the germline V gene are SNHLY and FYNNEI. The ends lost 6 bases at V and 6 bases at J; junction bases unmatched: 6. CDR3 protein: CASRQGAGGQPQHF. In DNA, the CDR3 is TGTGCCAGCAGACAGGGGGCGGGAGGTCAGCCCCAGCATTTT.

The chain couples TRBV7-2 to TRBJ2-3, with 9 bases aligning to TRBD1. After removal of 5 bases from V and 4 bases from J, the junction contained 4 bases not matched to a gene. This CDR3 is 14 amino acids long. Per germline, CDR1 SGHTA and CDR2 FQGNSA. The CDR3 protein is CASSQRTGADTQYF. The CDR3, as DNA: TGTGCCAGCAGCCAAAGGACAGGGGCAGATACGCAGTATTTT.